Given below is one T cell receptor (beta chain) in context. Its antigen is unknown. The sample comes from a study of regulatory dendritic cells for organ transplantation. Overall study findings and caveats: Memory CD8+ T cells were the most oligoclonal; naive cells were highly diverse. Regulatory dendritic cells appeared to expand memory CD8+ clones less than mature ones. Resting memory CD8+ T cells held the most alloreactive clonotypes.

V was pared by 4 bases and J by 8 bases, with 6 bases of the junction left unmatched. Germline V lookup: CDR1 SGHKS, CDR2 YYEKEE (reference sequence). The CDR3 has 14 residues. TCRdb's table, derived via immunoSEQ multiplex PCR, lists solely in-frame clones and lacks some. This table holds 28,000 or so clones, around 83% found once. Naive CD45RA+ and memory CD45RO+ CD4+ or CD8+ T cells were FACS-sorted. The chain couples TRBV5-5 to TRBJ1-4, with 9 nucleotides matching TRBD1. Sample: naive CD4+ T cells from blood. This sample's subset: CD45RA+ naive T cells. This clonotype originated in a human donor in good health. Here the CDR3 DNA reads TGTGCCAGCAGCAGCGGACAGGGGCCCGAAAAACTGTTTTTT. Its protein product is CASSSGQGPEKLFF.